These T cell receptor beta chains were read from a single sample in a study of shared clonotypes between healthy human individuals. Here immunoSEQ multiplex PCR was the method, and the copy in TCRdb shows in-frame clones only, minus some. This table has about 1.5 million clones, approximately 98% appearing once. Sequencing input: naive CD4+ T cells sorted from blood. These receptors came from a young man in good health. CDR3s include the opening cysteine and the closing phenylalanine or tryptophan. A D gene is named only where the DNA matches it firmly. Clone size is stated in some rows and not others, as once, few, many or a class when expanded.

>TRBJ2-7|NA|NA|TRBV7-3
CASSFTRDYEQYF
TGTGCCAGCAGCTTCACCCGGGACTACGAGCAGTACTTC
>TRBJ1-3|NA|NA|TRBV9
CASSVELRGGGNTIYF
TGTGCCAGCAGCGTAGAGCTTCGCGGGGGAGGAAACACCATATATTTT
>TRBJ1-3|NA|once|TRBV9
CASSVAQPSDSGNTIYF
TGTGCCAGCAGCGTAGCCCAGCCATCGGACTCTGGAAACACCATATATTTT
>TRBJ2-2|NA|NA|TRBV5-1
CASSQLAQTSTGELFF
TGCGCCAGCAGCCAGCTAGCGCAGACGAGCACCGGGGAGCTGTTTTTT
>TRBJ2-7|NA|NA|TRBV5-1
CASSLNLGADYEQYF
TGCGCCAGCAGCCTCAACCTCGGGGCTGACTACGAGCAGTACTTC
>TRBJ2-1|TRBD1|NA|TRBV6-5
CASRSAGGNEQFF
TGTGCCAGCCGTTCCGCAGGGGGCAATGAGCAGTTCTTC
>TRBJ1-2|NA|NA|TRBV13
CASSLYRGRLVPHGYTF
TGTGCCAGCAGCTTATATAGGGGACGGCTAGTTCCTCATGGCTACACCTTC
>TRBJ1-5|NA|NA|TRBV19
CASSIVGSRNQPQHF
TGTGCCAGTAGTATAGTCGGAAGTAGGAATCAGCCCCAGCATTTT
>TRBJ2-7|NA|NA|TRBV4-3
CASSQESGTYYEQYF
TGCGCCAGCAGCCAAGAGTCAGGGACTTACTACGAGCAGTACTTC
>TRBJ2-7|NA|NA|TRBV6-1
CASSVLSEQYF
TGTGCCAGCAGTGTCCTAAGCGAGCAGTACTTC
>TRBJ2-7|TRBD2|NA|TRBV28
CASSLIEGLGYSEQYF
TGTGCCAGCAGTTTAATAGAGGGACTAGGTTATTCTGAGCAGTACTTC
>TRBJ2-7|NA|NA|TRBV7-6
CASSSGRVVHEQYF
TGTGCCAGCAGCTCGGGACGGGTCGTCCACGAGCAGTACTTC
>TRBJ2-3|TRBD1|NA|TRBV7-2
CASSLIFGQGAADTQYF
TGTGCCAGCAGCTTAATTTTTGGACAGGGGGCGGCAGATACGCAGTATTTT
>TRBJ2-1|NA|once|TRBV7-2
CASSFGPTGPAYEQFF
TGTGCCAGCAGCTTCGGCCCCACTGGCCCCGCATATGAGCAGTTCTTC
>TRBJ2-4|NA|NA|TRBV20-1
CSARGGDIQYF
TGCAGTGCTAGAGGGGGCGACATTCAGTACTTC
>TRBJ2-2|NA|NA|TRBV7-3
CASSLWASGNTGELFF
TGTGCCAGCAGCTTATGGGCTAGTGGGAACACCGGGGAGCTGTTTTTT
>TRBJ1-5|NA|NA|TRBV7-9
CASSPEYEVGQPQHF
TGTGCCAGCAGCCCCGAATATGAGGTGGGTCAGCCCCAGCATTTT
>TRBJ2-6|NA|NA|TRBV7-9
CASSSPTAGSGANVLTF
TGTGCCAGCAGCTCCCCGACAGCCGGTTCTGGGGCCAACGTCCTGACTTTC
>TRBJ2-7|TRBD2|NA|TRBV5-4
CASSLLAGGPDEQYF
TGTGCCAGCAGCCTATTAGCGGGAGGGCCGGACGAGCAGTACTTC
>TRBJ1-3|NA|NA|TRBV6-1
CASRGVSGNTIYF
TGTGCCAGCCGGGGGGTCTCTGGAAACACCATATATTTT
>TRBJ2-1|TRBD2|NA|TRBV27
CASRLRSLLAGAPSSYNEQFF
TGTGCCAGCAGACTACGGTCCCTACTAGCGGGAGCGCCGAGCTCCTACAATGAGCAGTTCTTC
>TRBJ2-3|NA|NA|TRBV28
CASSSQGRRGTDTQYF
TGTGCCAGCAGTAGCCAGGGGCGAAGGGGCACAGATACGCAGTATTTT
>TRBJ2-5|NA|NA|TRBV5-4
CASSLGGVAGETQYF
TGTGCCAGCAGCTTGGGAGGGGTAGCTGGAGAGACCCAGTACTTC
>TRBJ2-1|TRBD2|NA|TRBV27
CASSHQQRRAGDEQFF
TGTGCCAGCAGTCATCAGCAAAGACGAGCGGGAGATGAGCAGTTCTTC
>TRBJ2-5|NA|NA|TRBV7-9
CASSLEGPGTQYF
TGTGCCAGCAGCTTAGAAGGGCCAGGGACCCAGTACTTC
>TRBJ2-7|NA|NA|TRBV28
CASSLPDRTYEQYF
TGTGCCAGCAGTTTACCTGACAGAACCTACGAGCAGTACTTC
>TRBJ2-1|TRBD2|NA|TRBV14
CASSQVVASGAHNEQFF
TGTGCCAGCAGCCAAGTCGTGGCTAGCGGGGCGCACAATGAGCAGTTCTTC
>TRBJ1-5|NA|NA|TRBV7-2
CASSFNQGRNQPQHF
TGTGCCAGCAGCTTCAACCAGGGGCGCAATCAGCCCCAGCATTTT
>TRBJ2-7|TRBD2|NA|TRBV7-9
CASQLAGGPEQYF
TGTGCCAGCCAACTAGCGGGAGGGCCCGAGCAGTACTTC
>TRBJ1-4|NA|NA|TRBV5-1
CASSLTGSGEKLFF
TGCGCCAGCAGCTTGACAGGGTCAGGAGAAAAACTGTTTTTT
>TRBJ1-5|NA|NA|TRBV19
CASSSSEVSNQPQHF
TGTGCCAGTAGTTCTTCGGAGGTAAGCAATCAGCCCCAGCATTTT
>TRBJ2-5|TRBD1|NA|TRBV18
CASSPLLGDRLGETQYF
TGTGCCAGCTCACCTCTGCTCGGGGACAGGTTAGGAGAGACCCAGTACTTC
>TRBJ2-7|TRBD1|NA|TRBV9
CASSPLGTGGLSQYF
TGTGCCAGCAGCCCACTCGGGACAGGGGGCTTGTCGCAGTACTTC
>TRBJ1-1|TRBD1|NA|TRBV4-1
CASSHLLTGVNTEAFF
TGCGCCAGCAGCCACCTCCTGACAGGGGTGAACACTGAAGCTTTCTTT
>TRBJ1-2|NA|NA|TRBV2
CASRESRTYYGYTF
TGTGCCAGCAGAGAGAGCCGGACGTACTATGGCTACACCTTC
>TRBJ1-5|NA|NA|TRBV19
CASSRQGNQPQHF
TGTGCCAGTAGTCGACAGGGCAATCAGCCCCAGCATTTT